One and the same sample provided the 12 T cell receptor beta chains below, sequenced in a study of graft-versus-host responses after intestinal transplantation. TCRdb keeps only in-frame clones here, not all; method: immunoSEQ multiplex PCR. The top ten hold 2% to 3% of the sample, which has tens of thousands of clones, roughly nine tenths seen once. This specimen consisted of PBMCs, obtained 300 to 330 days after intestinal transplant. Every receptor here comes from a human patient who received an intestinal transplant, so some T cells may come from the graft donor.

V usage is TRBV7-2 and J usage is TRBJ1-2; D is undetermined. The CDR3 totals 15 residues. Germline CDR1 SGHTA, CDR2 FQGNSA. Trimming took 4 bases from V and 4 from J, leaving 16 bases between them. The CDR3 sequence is CASSSAGTEIYGYTF. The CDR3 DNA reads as TGTGCCAGCAGCTCGGCCGGCACAGAGATCTATGGCTACACCTTC.

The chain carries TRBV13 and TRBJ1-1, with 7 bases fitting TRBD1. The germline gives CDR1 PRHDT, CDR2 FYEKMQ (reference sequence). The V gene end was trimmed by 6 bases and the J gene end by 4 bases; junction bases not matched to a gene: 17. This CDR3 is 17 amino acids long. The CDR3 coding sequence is TGTGCCAGCAGTCTCCGACAGGGTAAGTCGGTGATCACTGAAGCTTTCTTT. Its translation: CASSLRQGKSVITEAFF.

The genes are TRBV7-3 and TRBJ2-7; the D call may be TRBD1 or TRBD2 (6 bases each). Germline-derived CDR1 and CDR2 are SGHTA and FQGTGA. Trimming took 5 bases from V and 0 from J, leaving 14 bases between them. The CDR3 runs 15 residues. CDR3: CASSRGTPSSYEQYF. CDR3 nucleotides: TGTGCCAGCAGCCGCGGGACACCGAGCTCCTACGAGCAGTACTTC. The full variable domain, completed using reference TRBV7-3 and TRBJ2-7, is GAGVSQTPSNKVTEKGKYVELRCDPISGHTALYWYRQSLGQGPEFLIYFQGTGAADDSGLPNDRFFAVRPEGSVSTLKIQRTERGDSAVYLCASSRGTPSSYEQYFGPGTRLTVT.

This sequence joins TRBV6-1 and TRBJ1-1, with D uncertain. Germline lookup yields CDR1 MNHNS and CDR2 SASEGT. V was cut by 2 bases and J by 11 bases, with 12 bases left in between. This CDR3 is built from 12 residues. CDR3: CASSEKKGWAFF. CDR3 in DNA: TGTGCCAGCAGTGAAAAGAAAGGGTGGGCTTTCTTT.

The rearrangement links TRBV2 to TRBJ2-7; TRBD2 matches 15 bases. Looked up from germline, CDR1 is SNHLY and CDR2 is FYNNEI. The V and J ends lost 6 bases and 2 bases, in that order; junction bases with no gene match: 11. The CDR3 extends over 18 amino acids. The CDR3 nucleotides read TGTGCCAGCAGGGAGCTGATGGGACTAGCGGGGGGAGCCTACGAGCAGTACTTC. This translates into CASRELMGLAGGAYEQYF.

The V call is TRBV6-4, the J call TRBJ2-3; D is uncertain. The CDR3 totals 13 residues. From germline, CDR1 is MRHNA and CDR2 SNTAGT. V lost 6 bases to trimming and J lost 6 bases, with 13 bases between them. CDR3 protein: CASSPNPTDTQYF. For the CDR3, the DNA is TGTGCCAGCAGCCCGAACCCGACGGATACGCAGTATTTT.

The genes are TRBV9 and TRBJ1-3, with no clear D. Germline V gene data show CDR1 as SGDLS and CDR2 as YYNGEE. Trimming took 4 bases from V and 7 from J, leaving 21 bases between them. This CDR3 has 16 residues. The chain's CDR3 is CASSPEGPAVRNTIYF. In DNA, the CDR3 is TGTGCCAGCAGCCCAGAGGGCCCCGCAGTTCGGAACACCATATATTTT.

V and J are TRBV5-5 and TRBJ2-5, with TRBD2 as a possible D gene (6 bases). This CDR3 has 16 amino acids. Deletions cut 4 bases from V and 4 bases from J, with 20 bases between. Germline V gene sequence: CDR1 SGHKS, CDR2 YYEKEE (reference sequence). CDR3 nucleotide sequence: TGTGCCAGCAGCCTCCGGGGGAATAGTAATGGAGAGACCCAGTACTTC. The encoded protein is CASSLRGNSNGETQYF.

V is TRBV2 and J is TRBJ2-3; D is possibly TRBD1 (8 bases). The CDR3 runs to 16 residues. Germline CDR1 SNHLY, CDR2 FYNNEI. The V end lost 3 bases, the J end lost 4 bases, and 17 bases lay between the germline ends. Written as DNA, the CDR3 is TGTGCCAGCAGTGAGCAGGGGGCGGGAGTCCCAGATACGCAGTATTTT. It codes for CASSEQGAGVPDTQYF.

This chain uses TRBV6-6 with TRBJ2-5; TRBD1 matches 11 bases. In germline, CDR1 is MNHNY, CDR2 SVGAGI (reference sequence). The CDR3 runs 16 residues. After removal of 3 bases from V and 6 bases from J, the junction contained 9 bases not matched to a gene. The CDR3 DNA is TGTGCCAGCAGTTATCCCCCGGGACAGGGGGAAAAGACCCAGTACTTC. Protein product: CASSYPPGQGEKTQYF.

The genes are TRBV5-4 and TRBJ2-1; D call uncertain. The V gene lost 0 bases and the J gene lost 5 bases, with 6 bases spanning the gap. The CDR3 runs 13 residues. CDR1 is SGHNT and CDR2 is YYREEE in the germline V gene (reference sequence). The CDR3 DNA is TGTGCCAGCAGCTTGGGGACCAACAATGAGCAGTTCTTC. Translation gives CASSLGTNNEQFF.

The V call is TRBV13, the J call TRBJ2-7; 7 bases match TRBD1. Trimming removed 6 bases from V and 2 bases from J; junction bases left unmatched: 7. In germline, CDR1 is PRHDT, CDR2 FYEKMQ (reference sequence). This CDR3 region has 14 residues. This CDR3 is CASSTQGVPYEQYF. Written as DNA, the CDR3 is TGTGCCAGCAGTACTCAGGGGGTGCCCTACGAGCAGTACTTC.